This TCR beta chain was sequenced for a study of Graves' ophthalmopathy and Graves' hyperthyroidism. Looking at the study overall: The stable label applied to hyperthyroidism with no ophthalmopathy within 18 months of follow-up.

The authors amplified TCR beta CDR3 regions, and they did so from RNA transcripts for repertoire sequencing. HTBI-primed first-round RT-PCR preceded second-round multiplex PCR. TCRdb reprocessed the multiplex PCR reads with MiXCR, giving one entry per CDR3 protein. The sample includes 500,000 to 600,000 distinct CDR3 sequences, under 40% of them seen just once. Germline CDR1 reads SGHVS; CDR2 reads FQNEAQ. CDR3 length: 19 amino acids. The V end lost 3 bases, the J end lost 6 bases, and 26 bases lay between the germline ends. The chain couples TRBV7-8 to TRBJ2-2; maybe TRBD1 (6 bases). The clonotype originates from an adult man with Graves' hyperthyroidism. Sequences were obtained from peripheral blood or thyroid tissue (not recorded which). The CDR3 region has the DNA TGTGCCAGCAGCTTTTCCAAAACAGGGTCAGCCACCTTAGCCGGGGAGCTGTTTTTT. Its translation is CASSFSKTGSATLAGELFF. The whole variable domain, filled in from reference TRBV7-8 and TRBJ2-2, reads GAGVSQSPRYKVAKRGQDVALRCDPISGHVSLFWYQQALGQGPEFLTYFQNEAQLDKSGLPSDRFFAERPEGSVSTLKIQRTQQEDSAVYLCASSFSKTGSATLAGELFFGEGSRLTVL.